This record concerns one T cell receptor beta chain sequence. The antigen is undetermined. Trimming took off 0 bases at V and 7 bases at J, with 9 bases between the two ends. The CDR3 contains 14 residues. The germline gives CDR1 MNHEY, CDR2 SVGAGI. TCRdb reprocessed the 5' RACE reads via MiXCR and lists one record per CDR3 protein. Among roughly 470,000 distinct CDR3 sequences listed, 20% to 30% were seen once. The data originate from a study of CD8 T cells in ankylosing spondylitis. Study-level findings and limits: A CD8+ phenotype characterized the disease-linked clones, which were relatively rare in peripheral blood. Among TCR beta sequences, a motif of eight highly homologous variants appeared characteristic of ankylosing spondylitis blood.

The V gene is TRBV6-5, the J gene TRBJ2-2; D not certain. The receptor comes from a male donor with ankylosing spondylitis. Sequencing input: blood, either unsorted or a sorted T cell fraction (not recorded which). CDR3 sequence: CASSYSPGIGELFF. The CDR3 nucleotides are TGTGCCAGCAGTTACTCTCCGGGTATCGGGGAGCTGTTTTTT.